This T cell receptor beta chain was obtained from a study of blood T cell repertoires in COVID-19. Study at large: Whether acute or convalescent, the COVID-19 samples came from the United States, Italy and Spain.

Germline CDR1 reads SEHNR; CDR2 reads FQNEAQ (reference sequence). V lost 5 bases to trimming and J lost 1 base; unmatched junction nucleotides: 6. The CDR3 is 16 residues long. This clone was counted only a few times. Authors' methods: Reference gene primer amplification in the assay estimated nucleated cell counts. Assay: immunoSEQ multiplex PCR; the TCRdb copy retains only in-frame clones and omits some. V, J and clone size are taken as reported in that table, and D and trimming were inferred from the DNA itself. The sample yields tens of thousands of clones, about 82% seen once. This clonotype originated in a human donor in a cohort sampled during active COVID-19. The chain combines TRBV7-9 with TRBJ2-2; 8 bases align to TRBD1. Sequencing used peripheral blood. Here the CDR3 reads CASSPGGTGNTGELFF. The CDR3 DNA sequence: TGTGCCAGCAGCCCAGGGGGGACAGGGAACACCGGGGAGCTGTTTTTT. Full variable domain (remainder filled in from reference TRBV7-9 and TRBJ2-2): DTGVSQNPRHKITKRGQNVTFRCDPISEHNRLYWYRQTLGQGPEFLTYFQNEAQLEKSRLLSDRFSAERPKGSFSTLEIQRTEQGDSAMYLCASSPGGTGNTGELFFGEGSRLTVL.